This T cell receptor (beta chain) is from a study of T cells in Graves' hyperthyroidism and ophthalmopathy. Per germline, CDR1 SGHKS and CDR2 YYEKEE (reference sequence). With 3 bases clipped from V and 6 bases from J, the junction kept 13 bases outside the gene matches. This CDR3 comprises 16 residues. Template material for amplifying TCR beta CDR3 regions consisted of RNA transcripts. TCR CDR3 underwent first-round RT-PCR with the HTBI primer set. TCRdb used MiXCR to reprocess the multiplex PCR reads, holding one entry per CDR3 protein. This sample has roughly 840,000 distinct CDR3 sequences; roughly 40% occur once, and the top ten carry approximately 8.7%.

The rearrangement joins TRBV5-5 to TRBJ2-7; the match to TRBD1 covers 9 bases. This receptor was taken from a man between 18 and 29 years old with Graves' hyperthyroidism. What was sequenced was blood. As DNA, the CDR3 is TGTGCCAGCAGCTCCCCCTGGACCGGGACAGGGAGCGAGCAGTACTTC. It is translated as CASSSPWTGTGSEQYF.